These 25 T cell receptor beta chains share one sample of origin, sequenced in a study of PD-1 blockade in classical Hodgkin lymphoma. Method: immunoSEQ multiplex PCR; TCRdb's copy keeps in-frame clones and lacks some. The sample carries tens of thousands of clones, nearly 90% recorded once. Relapse after autologous stem cell transplantation occurred in every patient, and brentuximab vedotin exposure varied. This sample comprised peripheral blood mononuclear cells (PBMCs), obtained before the second cycle of nivolumab. Receptors were obtained from a human donor with classical Hodgkin lymphoma.

This sequence joins TRBV25-1 and TRBJ2-5; weak D call: TRBD1 (7 bases). Germline assignment: CDR1 MGHDK and CDR2 SYGVNS. The CDR3 is made up of 13 amino acids. Trimming cost V 3 bases and J 5 bases, with 10 bases left between them. DNA for the CDR3: TGTGCCAGCAGTGATGCAGGGGGGGAGACCCAGTACTTC. Amino acid sequence: CASSDAGGETQYF.

This clone was picked up one time. The chain carries TRBV4-2 and TRBJ2-6; maybe TRBD1 (6 bases). This CDR3 is built from 18 residues. V lost 1 base and J 0 bases, leaving 13 bases between the germline ends. Germline V lookup: CDR1 LGHNA, CDR2 YNFKEQ. This CDR3 is CASSQVGTSSSGANVLTF. CDR3 nucleotide sequence: TGTGCCAGCAGCCAAGTCGGGACATCTAGCTCTGGGGCCAACGTCCTGACTTTC.

This chain joins TRBV9 and TRBJ2-5, with D unresolved. Trimming removed 5 bases at V and 9 bases at J, with 11 bases between. Germline CDR1 SGDLS, CDR2 YYNGEE. The CDR3 has 11 residues. The CDR3 protein is CASSRPRSQYF. CDR3 in DNA: TGTGCCAGCAGTCGTCCCAGGTCCCAGTACTTC.

V usage is TRBV27 and J usage is TRBJ2-7, with unresolved D. V gave up 4 bases and J gave up 5 bases, with 6 bases separating them. The CDR3 loop spans 11 amino acids. CDR1 MNHEY and CDR2 SMNVEV come from the germline V gene (reference sequence). The CDR3, as DNA: TGTGCCAGCAGTTCAGCTCACGAGCAGTACTTC. Its protein is CASSSAHEQYF.

The chain employs TRBV27 and TRBJ2-7; 9 positions match TRBD1. V dropped 3 bases and J dropped 3; count of bases not matched to a gene: 3. Germline CDR1 and CDR2: MNHEY and SMNVEV (reference sequence). The CDR3 sequence is 14 residues long. The CDR3 sequence: CASSFGGQGYEQYF. The CDR3, as DNA: TGTGCCAGCAGTTTTGGGGGACAGGGCTACGAGCAGTACTTC.

This chain connects TRBV29-1 to TRBJ2-2; TRBD2 aligns across 15 bases. The V gene end was trimmed by 5 bases and the J gene end by 6 bases; junction bases not matched to a gene: 10. The germline V gene has CDR1 SQVTM and CDR2 ANQGSEA. The CDR3 spans 17 residues. This CDR3 is CSVLLGLAGGRAGELFF. The CDR3 region has the DNA TGCAGCGTTTTACTGGGACTAGCGGGAGGTAGGGCCGGGGAGCTGTTTTTT.

The chain combines TRBV27 with TRBJ1-5; 9 positions match TRBD1. The CDR3 runs to 15 residues. CDR1 and CDR2 (germline): MNHEY, SMNVEV (reference sequence). The V gene end was trimmed by 6 bases and the J gene end by 6 bases; junction bases not matched to a gene: 9. This chain's CDR3 is CASRRTGGSGQPQHF. The CDR3 region has the DNA TGTGCCAGCAGGAGAACAGGGGGCTCAGGTCAGCCCCAGCATTTT.

The chain joins TRBV18 to TRBJ2-1; 16 nucleotides agree with TRBD2. The J segment lost 0 bases and the V segment lost 2 bases, leaving 4 bases of the junction unmatched. Germline-derived CDR1 and CDR2 are KGHSH and LQKENI. The CDR3 covers 19 residues. CDR3 DNA: TGTGCCAGCTCACCAATGGGACTAGCGGGGGGGAGCTCCTACAATGAGCAGTTCTTC. This codes for CASSPMGLAGGSSYNEQFF.

The chain employs TRBV5-1 and TRBJ1-1; D may be TRBD1 (5 bases). The CDR3 is 16 amino acids. The germline V gene has CDR1 SGHRS and CDR2 YFSETQ. The germline V and J ends were trimmed by 0 bases and 0 bases, with 12 bases remaining between them. The CDR3 nucleotides read TGCGCCAGCAGCTTGGAGGGACCCACCTTGAACACTGAAGCTTTCTTT. This gives the protein CASSLEGPTLNTEAFF.

This clone has a single count. V usage is TRBV5-6 and J usage is TRBJ2-3; 7 bases are a match to TRBD2. CDR3 length equals 14 residues. Germline CDR1 is SGHDT and CDR2 is YYEEEE. V lost 8 bases to trimming and J lost 5 bases; unmatched junction nucleotides: 11. CDR3: CASRQDGGKDTQYF. The CDR3 DNA reads TGTGCCAGTCGGCAGGACGGGGGGAAAGATACGCAGTATTTT.

V and J are TRBV15 and TRBJ2-7; TRBD1 matches at 8 bases. Germline V gene data show CDR1 as LNHNV and CDR2 as YYDKDF (reference sequence). The trim removed 5 bases at V and 1 base at J, leaving 10 bases unmatched. The CDR3 runs 16 residues. The CDR3: CATSPSTGVLSYEQYF. For the CDR3, the DNA is TGTGCCACCAGCCCCTCGACAGGGGTGCTTTCCTACGAGCAGTACTTC. The complete variable domain, with remaining parts taken from reference TRBV15 and TRBJ2-7, reads DAMVIQNPRYQVTQFGKPVTLSCSQTLNHNVMYWYQQKSSQAPKLLFHYYDKDFNNEADTPDNFQSRRPNTSFCFLDIRSPGLGDTAMYLCATSPSTGVLSYEQYFGPGTRLTVT.

V and J are TRBV7-9 and TRBJ2-1; 10 nucleotides align to TRBD2. The J segment lost 4 bases and the V segment lost 4 bases, leaving 4 bases of the junction unmatched. The CDR3 runs 15 residues. CDR1 SEHNR and CDR2 FQNEAQ come from the germline V gene (reference sequence). In DNA, the CDR3 is TGTGCCAGCAGCTCGGGACTAGCGCTTTACAATGAGCAGTTCTTC. It specifies CASSSGLALYNEQFF.

Here the CDR3 DNA reads TGTGCCAGCTCTAACTACCGGGACAGGGCTAATCAGCCCCAGCATTTT. This codes for CASSNYRDRANQPQHF. V gene TRBV18 combines with J gene TRBJ1-5, with 9 bases aligning to TRBD1. CDR1 is KGHSH, CDR2 LQKENI, per germline. V shed 6 bases and J 4 bases; nucleotides not matched to a gene: 10. The CDR3 consists of 16 residues.

V is TRBV21-1 and J is TRBJ2-1; the DNA was not used to check the table's D call, TRBD1. TRBV21-1 is designated a pseudogene. The CDR3 sequence is 14 residues long. Here the CDR3 reads CASSAGANYNEQFF. In DNA form, the CDR3 reads TGTGCCAGCAGCGCAGGGGCTAACTACAATGAGCAGTTCTTC.

This chain links TRBV19 with TRBJ2-1, with 11 bases that match TRBD2. The CDR3 length is 15 residues. Trimming removed 10 bases from V and 9 bases from J; junction bases left unmatched: 14. CDR1 LNHDA and CDR2 SQIVND come from the germline V gene (reference sequence). The CDR3, as DNA: TGTGCCACCAGGGAGACTAGCGGGATTAGGGGTGAGCAGTTCTTC. This codes for CATRETSGIRGEQFF. The full variable domain, its missing parts supplied by reference TRBV19 and TRBJ2-1, is DGGITQSPKYLFRKEGQNVTLSCEQNLNHDAMYWYRQDPGQGLRLIYYSQIVNDFQKGDIAEGYSVSREKKESFPLTVTSAQKNPTAFYLCATRETSGIRGEQFFGPGTRLTVL.

The V and J genes are TRBV27 and TRBJ2-4; D gene unclear. The germline V and J ends were trimmed by 2 bases and 10 bases, with 15 bases remaining between them. The CDR3 length is 14 residues. CDR1 is MNHEY and CDR2 is SMNVEV in the germline V gene (reference sequence). CDR3 loop: CASSLKDPITIQYF. CDR3 in DNA: TGTGCCAGCAGTTTAAAGGACCCAATTACGATTCAGTACTTC.

This chain uses TRBV18 with TRBJ2-7, with D possibly matching TRBD2 (5 bases). The CDR3 is 16 amino acids. Deletions cut 3 bases from V and 3 bases from J, with 18 bases between. Germline CDR1 KGHSH, CDR2 LQKENI. The CDR3 region is CASSPGASNLLYEQYF. In DNA, the CDR3 is TGTGCCAGCTCACCGGGAGCTTCGAACCTTCTCTACGAGCAGTACTTC.

The V call is TRBV6-6, the J call TRBJ1-6; the match to TRBD1 covers 7 bases. This CDR3 comprises 15 residues. From germline, CDR1 is MNHNY and CDR2 SVGAGI (reference sequence). With V trimmed by 10 bases and J by 14 bases, 20 bases remained unmatched. For the CDR3, the DNA is TGTGCCACCCTTTACCCTTACAGGGGTTCCTTCACCCTCCACTTT. This translates into CATLYPYRGSFTLHF.

The chain uses TRBV7-8 and TRBJ2-2; TRBD2 matches 10 bases. The CDR3 covers 17 residues. The trim removed 2 bases at V and 4 bases at J, leaving 7 bases unmatched. Per the germline V gene, CDR1 is SGHVS and CDR2 is FQNEAQ. The CDR3 loop reads CASSLTASGSSTGELFF. The CDR3 region has the DNA TGTGCCAGCAGCTTAACGGCTAGCGGGAGTTCCACCGGGGAGCTGTTTTTT.

V and J are TRBV27 and TRBJ2-3; no firm D call. The germline V gene has CDR1 MNHEY and CDR2 SMNVEV (reference sequence). V dropped 2 bases and J dropped 1 base, with 4 bases sitting between them. The CDR3 length is 13 residues. The CDR3 is CASSLPGTDTQYF. DNA of the CDR3: TGTGCCAGCAGTTTACCTGGCACAGATACGCAGTATTTT.

The genes are TRBV6-5 and TRBJ1-4, with D perhaps TRBD1 (6 bases). Germline V gene sequence: CDR1 MNHEY, CDR2 SVGAGI. There are 15 residues in the CDR3. V lost 5 bases, J lost 5 bases, and 15 bases lay in between. CDR3: CASSLSGEGNEKLFF. For the CDR3, the DNA is TGTGCCAGCAGTCTATCAGGGGAGGGGAATGAAAAACTGTTTTTT.

The gene calls are TRBV5-4 and TRBJ2-3, with D possibly TRBD2 on 6 matching bases. The CDR3 has 15 amino acids. Per the germline V gene, CDR1 is SGHNT and CDR2 is YYREEE (reference sequence). V dropped 1 base and J dropped 4 bases, with 13 bases sitting between them. CDR3 in DNA: TGTGCCAGCAGCTTGAGCCTAGCGATCCCAGATACGCAGTATTTT. This encodes CASSLSLAIPDTQYF.

The V and J genes are TRBV2 and TRBJ2-1, with 11 nucleotides matching TRBD2. The V gene's germline CDR1 is SNHLY and CDR2 FYNNEI. CDR3 length: 15 amino acids. V gave up 11 bases and J gave up 6 bases; unmatched junction bases: 12. The CDR3 loop reads CALPGGTSGFNEQFF. CDR3 sequence (DNA): TGTGCCCTCCCAGGTGGGACTAGCGGCTTCAATGAGCAGTTCTTC.

The rearrangement joins TRBV19 to TRBJ2-5; TRBD1 agrees at 9 bases. Germline CDR1 reads LNHDA; CDR2 reads SQIVND (reference sequence). V shed 9 bases, J shed 4 bases, and the junction held 9 bases outside the gene matches. The length of the CDR3 is 14 residues. The CDR3 nucleotides are TGTGCCAGCGGAGAACAGGGGGCCCGAGAGACCCAGTACTTC. Translated, it gives CASGEQGARETQYF.

This clone was counted once. This chain links TRBV27 with TRBJ2-7, with TRBD1 as a possible D gene (6 bases). This CDR3 region has 13 residues. Deletions cut 3 bases from V and 4 bases from J, with 10 bases between. CDR1 and CDR2 from the germline V gene are MNHEY and SMNVEV (reference sequence). CDR3 nucleotides: TGTGCCAGCAGTTTGACAGGAGCTTACGAGCAGTACTTC. This gives the protein CASSLTGAYEQYF.